These 5 T cell receptor beta chains came from one sample sequenced in a study of cytomegalovirus exposure and HLA in healthy donors. PCR employed 60 Vbeta and 13 Jbeta primers. Produced via immunoSEQ multiplex PCR; TCRdb's table is partial and in-frame only. This table holds some 120,000 clones, approximately 81% found once. Sequencing was done on a sample of PBMCs. All receptors come from a woman aged 40 to 50 in good health and CMV-seronegative.

V usage is TRBV11-2 and J usage is TRBJ1-1; D call uncertain. The V end lost 0 bases, the J end lost 5 bases, and 13 bases lay between the germline ends. This CDR3 comprises 15 residues. Germline V gene data show CDR1 as SGHAT and CDR2 as FQNNGV. The CDR3 spells CASSLDAASGTEAFF. CDR3 DNA sequence: TGTGCCAGCAGCTTAGATGCAGCCTCGGGAACTGAAGCTTTCTTT.

The chain uses TRBV6-6 and TRBJ1-2; the D is unclear. The V end was cut by 4 bases, the J end by 8 bases, with 17 bases between. CDR1 is MNHNY and CDR2 is SVGAGI in the germline V gene (reference sequence). The CDR3 sequence is 14 residues long. This CDR3 reads CASSSRGLGFGYTF. CDR3 DNA sequence: TGTGCCAGCAGTTCCCGGGGTCTTGGTTTCGGCTACACCTTC.

This clone was recorded a few times. This sequence joins TRBV6-5 and TRBJ1-5; 7 bases are shared with TRBD1. Germline V lookup: CDR1 MNHEY, CDR2 SVGAGI. V shed 6 bases and J 1 base; nucleotides not matched to a gene: 6. This CDR3 spans 15 amino acids. The CDR3 spells CASRPQDRSNQPQHF. In DNA, the CDR3 is TGTGCCAGCAGACCCCAGGACAGGAGCAATCAGCCCCAGCATTTT.

The chain is built from TRBV7-9 and TRBJ2-1, with a possible D match to TRBD2 (7 bases). This CDR3 region has 19 residues. V shed 3 bases and J shed 6 bases, with 27 bases lying between them. CDR1 and CDR2 from the germline V gene are SEHNR and FQNEAQ (reference sequence). CDR3 loop: CASSLGLGGAVPYGNEQFF. In DNA, the CDR3 is TGTGCCAGCAGCTTGGGTTTGGGGGGGGCCGTCCCCTACGGCAATGAGCAGTTCTTC.

The V gene is TRBV28, the J gene TRBJ2-1, with TRBD2 identical over 7 bases. V was clipped by 5 bases and J by 9 bases; unmatched bases: 13. The CDR3 is 15 residues long. CDR1 is MDHEN, CDR2 SYDVKM, per germline. CDR3: CASSVGTIGGGEQFF. In DNA, the CDR3 is TGTGCCAGCAGTGTCGGGACTATCGGCGGGGGTGAGCAGTTCTTC.